The 29 T cell receptor beta chains listed next were all sequenced from one sample in a study of PD-1 blockade in classical Hodgkin lymphoma. TCRdb's table, derived via immunoSEQ multiplex PCR, lists solely in-frame clones and lacks some. The sample yields 20,000 to 25,000 clones, approximately 67% seen once. Stated time point: cycle 4 day 1 (C4D1), after more than five weeks of nivolumab. Every patient relapsed after autologous stem cell transplantation, and brentuximab vedotin exposure varied. The authors purified CD4+ T cells from thawed PBMCs by magnetic negative selection. This sample comprised CD4+ T cells from blood, obtained before the fourth cycle of nivolumab. The receptors come from a human donor with classical Hodgkin lymphoma.

This clone was seen just once. The V gene is TRBV19, the J gene TRBJ2-2; 8 bases match TRBD1. Germline V gene sequence: CDR1 LNHDA, CDR2 SQIVND (reference sequence). V shed 8 bases, J shed 6 bases, and the junction held 5 bases outside the gene matches. The CDR3 is 13 residues long. Here the CDR3 DNA reads TGTGCCAGTGGGGGACAGGTTTCCGGGGAGCTGTTTTTT. Protein: CASGGQVSGELFF. The variable domain in full, with the rest retrieved from reference TRBV19 and TRBJ2-2, is DGGITQSPKYLFRKEGQNVTLSCEQNLNHDAMYWYRQDPGQGLRLIYYSQIVNDFQKGDIAEGYSVSREKKESFPLTVTSAQKNPTAFYLCASGGQVSGELFFGEGSRLTVL.

V usage is TRBV30 and J usage is TRBJ1-2; D unresolved. The V and J ends lost 4 bases and 1 base respectively, with 13 bases between them. This CDR3 has 14 amino acids. Germline CDR1 is GTSNPN and CDR2 is SVGIG (reference sequence). CDR3: CAWTPGEVNYGYTF. As DNA, the CDR3 is TGTGCCTGGACCCCAGGAGAAGTTAACTATGGCTACACCTTC.

V is TRBV6-1 and J is TRBJ1-6; no definite D call. The V gene lost 7 bases and the J gene lost 6 bases, with 10 bases spanning the gap. Germline-derived CDR1 and CDR2 are MNHNS and SASEGT. The CDR3 has 13 amino acids. In DNA, the CDR3 is TGTGCCAGCAAGGTGGCTGGTAATTCACCCCTCCACTTT. This sequence encodes CASKVAGNSPLHF.

This rearrangement joins TRBV4-2 to TRBJ2-3, with a possible D match to TRBD2 (7 bases). V was cut by 1 base and J by 1 base, with 15 bases left in between. Germline V lookup: CDR1 LGHNA, CDR2 YNFKEQ. The CDR3 runs 17 residues. The CDR3 DNA reads TGTGCCAGCAGCCAAGTAAAGGGGGGGGGTCGCACAGATACGCAGTATTTT. The encoded protein is CASSQVKGGGRTDTQYF.

This clone appeared a few times. This chain links TRBV5-4 with TRBJ2-5; no clear D gene. V lost 0 bases, J lost 0 bases, and 12 bases lay in between. Germline V gene lookup returns CDR1 SGHNT and CDR2 YYREEE (reference sequence). This CDR3 is built from 16 residues. The CDR3 nucleotides read TGTGCCAGCAGCTTGGTCTCGGGCCTCAACCAAGAGACCCAGTACTTC. Amino acid sequence: CASSLVSGLNQETQYF.

The chain recombines TRBV25-1 with TRBJ2-7; TRBD1 matches 8 bases. The CDR3 loop spans 15 amino acids. Trimming took 2 bases from V and 2 from J; bases not matched to a gene: 5. The germline gives CDR1 MGHDK, CDR2 SYGVNS. The CDR3 is CASSEHRGDAYEQYF. The CDR3 DNA follows: TGTGCCAGCAGTGAACACAGGGGGGACGCCTACGAGCAGTACTTC.

V usage is TRBV9 and J usage is TRBJ1-5; 8 nucleotides align to TRBD1. The CDR3 sequence is 15 residues long. Trimming took 4 bases from V and 5 from J; bases not matched to a gene: 8. From germline, CDR1 is SGDLS and CDR2 YYNGEE. CDR3 protein: CASSPLAGGDQPQHF. In DNA, the CDR3 is TGTGCCAGCAGCCCCCTGGCAGGGGGCGATCAGCCCCAGCATTTT.

This clone appeared once. The chain has TRBV14 and TRBJ2-7, with 8 bases aligning to TRBD1. The CDR3 sequence is 14 residues long. The V gene's germline CDR1 is SGHDN and CDR2 FVKESK. Unmatched junction bases numbered 1, after V lost 1 base and J lost 2 bases. The CDR3 coding sequence is TGTGCCAGCAGCCAAGGGACAGGGACCTACGAGCAGTACTTC. Its protein is CASSQGTGTYEQYF.

J is TRBJ2-7 and V is TRBV30, with 8 nucleotides matching TRBD1. This CDR3 region has 12 residues. Germline V gene data show CDR1 as GTSNPN and CDR2 as SVGIG (reference sequence). J lost 4 bases, V lost 5 bases, and 4 bases had no gene match. CDR3 coding DNA: TGTGCCTGGGGGACAGGTGGGTACGAGCAGTACTTC. Translating it yields CAWGTGGYEQYF.

The rearrangement joins TRBV4-3 to TRBJ2-7; D is unresolved. The V gene lost 1 base and the J gene lost 0 bases, with 10 bases spanning the gap. CDR1 and CDR2 (germline): LGHNA, YSLEER. The CDR3 is 15 residues long. The CDR3 is CASSQGVGSSYEQYF. CDR3 nucleotide sequence: TGCGCCAGCAGCCAAGGTGTCGGTAGCTCCTACGAGCAGTACTTC.

The chain uses TRBV5-1 and TRBJ2-1, with TRBD1 matching 8 bases. Germline CDR1 SGHRS, CDR2 YFSETQ. Trimming cost V 0 bases and J 6 bases; bases outside gene matches: 5. The CDR3 covers 15 residues. CDR3 in DNA: TGCGCCAGCAGCTTGGATGGACAGGGAAGCAATGAGCAGTTCTTC. It encodes CASSLDGQGSNEQFF. The full variable domain, rest sourced from reference TRBV5-1 and TRBJ2-1, is KAGVTQTPRYLIKTRGQQVTLSCSPISGHRSVSWYQQTPGQGLQFLFEYFSETQRNKGNFPGRFSGRQFSNSRSEMNVSTLELGDSALYLCASSLDGQGSNEQFFGPGTRLTVL.

Only a few counts were recorded for this clone. The chain links TRBV28 to TRBJ1-2; a possible D gene is TRBD1 (5 bases). V was clipped by 6 bases and J by 4 bases, with 18 bases between them. From germline, CDR1 is MDHEN and CDR2 SYDVKM. The CDR3 runs to 15 residues. CDR3 coding DNA: TGTGCCAGCAGCTGCAGAGGACAAGGATGCTATGGCTACACCTTC. Its translation is CASSCRGQGCYGYTF.

This clone was observed a few times. This sample also contains other DNA sequences that code for the same CDR3. The chain recombines TRBV5-1 with TRBJ1-5; 10 nucleotides agree with TRBD1. CDR3 size: 14 residues. The V and J ends lost 5 bases and 4 bases, in that order; junction bases with no gene match: 3. Germline V gene sequence: CDR1 SGHRS, CDR2 YFSETQ. The CDR3, as DNA: TGCGCCAGCAGACCGGACAGGGGGAATCAGCCCCAGCATTTT. This translates into CASRPDRGNQPQHF. The full variable domain, in which reference TRBV5-1 and TRBJ1-5 provide the parts outside the CDR3, is KAGVTQTPRYLIKTRGQQVTLSCSPISGHRSVSWYQQTPGQGLQFLFEYFSETQRNKGNFPGRFSGRQFSNSRSEMNVSTLELGDSALYLCASRPDRGNQPQHFGDGTRLSIL.

The V call is TRBV19, the J call TRBJ1-1; D gene uncertain. Trimming took off 1 base at V and 8 bases at J, with 11 bases between the two ends. Germline values: CDR1 LNHDA, CDR2 SQIVND (reference sequence). The CDR3 consists of 13 residues. The CDR3 spells CASSIVGGWEAFF. The CDR3 coding sequence is TGTGCCAGTAGTATAGTGGGTGGTTGGGAAGCTTTCTTT.

The chain carries TRBV28 and TRBJ1-6; TRBD1 is a possible D gene (5 bases). Per the germline V gene, CDR1 is MDHEN and CDR2 is SYDVKM. The V end lost 7 bases, the J end lost 7 bases, and 14 bases lay between the germline ends. The CDR3 length is 14 residues. Here the CDR3 DNA reads TGTGCCAGCACCCAGACAGTCGAGAATTCACCCCTCCACTTT. Protein: CASTQTVENSPLHF.

This chain uses TRBV29-1 with TRBJ2-1; 13 bases match TRBD2. After removal of 6 bases from V and 8 bases from J, the junction contained 4 bases not matched to a gene. Germline V lookup: CDR1 SQVTM, CDR2 ANQGSEA. The CDR3 spans 13 residues. The CDR3 region is CSVRTSGGYEQFF. CDR3 coding DNA: TGCAGCGTACGGACTAGCGGGGGCTATGAGCAGTTCTTC.

The table lists this clone with a few counts. V and J are TRBV7-2 and TRBJ2-3, with TRBD2 identical over 12 bases. The CDR3 has 17 residues. Per germline, CDR1 SGHTA and CDR2 FQGNSA. Trimming took 1 base from V and 5 from J; bases not matched to a gene: 7. The CDR3 reads CASSLDLAGGRRDTQYF. The CDR3 DNA follows: TGTGCCAGCAGCTTAGACCTAGCGGGGGGGCGGAGAGATACGCAGTATTTT.

The J gene is TRBJ2-3, the V gene TRBV19, with 15 bases matching TRBD2. Germline CDR1 is LNHDA and CDR2 is SQIVND (reference sequence). This CDR3 region has 18 residues. The V segment lost 5 bases and the J segment 2 bases; nucleotides outside the gene matches: 8. The CDR3 protein is CASSGTSGGLAPTDTQYF. DNA for the CDR3: TGTGCCAGTAGTGGGACTAGCGGGGGGTTAGCTCCCACAGATACGCAGTATTTT.

The rearrangement links TRBV6-1 to TRBJ2-7; no clear D gene. Looked up from germline, CDR1 is MNHNS and CDR2 is SASEGT. V lost 5 bases and J lost 4, with 15 bases in between. The CDR3 spans 14 residues. In nucleotides, the CDR3 is TGTGCCAGCAGTCTAGAATCAACAATTTACGAGCAGTACTTC. Its translation is CASSLESTIYEQYF.

This clone was counted only a few times. The V and J genes are TRBV5-4 and TRBJ1-2, with 7 nucleotides matching TRBD1. CDR1 is SGHNT, CDR2 YYREEE, per germline (reference sequence). The length of the CDR3 is 13 residues. The ends lost 4 bases at V and 7 bases at J; junction bases unmatched: 7. The CDR3 nucleotides are TGTGCCAGCAGCGACGACAGGGACGGTGGCTACACCTTC. This encodes CASSDDRDGGYTF.

The chain carries TRBV7-8 and TRBJ1-2; D is uncertain. CDR1 SGHVS and CDR2 FQNEAQ come from the germline V gene. CDR3 length: 13 residues. The ends were cut back, 1 base at V and 8 bases at J, with 11 bases in the middle. For the CDR3, the DNA is TGTGCCAGCAGCTTAGGGGGTTCAGCAGGCTACACCTTC. Residues: CASSLGGSAGYTF.

The J gene is TRBJ2-1, the V gene TRBV9; D uncertain. The germline gives CDR1 SGDLS, CDR2 YYNGEE. V was trimmed by 2 bases and J by 15 bases, leaving 27 bases between them. This CDR3 region has 16 residues. Here the CDR3 reads CASSVNAEPYNECAFF. Written as DNA, the CDR3 is TGTGCCAGCAGCGTCAACGCGGAACCCTACAATGAGTGTGCGTTCTTC.

CDR3 coding DNA: TGCGCCAGCAGCTTGGATGTTATGACGGATGGCTACACCTTC. Translated, it gives CASSLDVMTDGYTF. The rearrangement links TRBV5-1 to TRBJ1-2; D call uncertain. CDR1 and CDR2 (germline): SGHRS, YFSETQ. The CDR3 totals 14 residues. V lost 0 bases to trimming and J lost 6 bases, with 12 bases between them.

The chain uses TRBV5-1 and TRBJ2-3, with D perhaps matching TRBD2 (5 bases). The CDR3 is made up of 14 amino acids. The V end lost 5 bases, the J end lost 2 bases, and 12 bases lay between the germline ends. The germline V gene has CDR1 SGHRS and CDR2 YFSETQ. The DNA for the CDR3 is TGCGCCAGCAGGGAGGACGTTCCCACAGATACGCAGTATTTT. This sequence encodes CASREDVPTDTQYF.

A single count supports this clone. The gene calls are TRBV9 and TRBJ2-5, with 10 bases matching TRBD1. Losses at the gene ends were 4 bases for V and 5 bases for J; bases not matched to a gene: 8. The germline CDR1 and CDR2 sequences are SGDLS and YYNGEE. The CDR3 is 15 residues long. Here the CDR3 reads CASSQWGQGLETQYF. CDR3 nucleotide sequence: TGTGCCAGCAGCCAATGGGGACAGGGGTTGGAGACCCAGTACTTC.

The chain is built from TRBV25-1 and TRBJ1-4; no firm D call. The V end was cut by 5 bases, the J end by 4 bases, with 14 bases between. CDR1 and CDR2 from the germline V gene are MGHDK and SYGVNS. CDR3 size: 15 residues. CDR3 residues: CASSPGEGRNEKLFF. DNA for the CDR3: TGTGCCAGCAGTCCTGGGGAGGGTCGTAATGAAAAACTGTTTTTT.

This clone was seen more than once but under ten times. This rearrangement joins TRBV18 to TRBJ1-5; tentative D call: TRBD1 (5 bases). V lost 3 bases and J 16 bases, leaving 16 bases between the germline ends. This CDR3 has 12 amino acids. Germline CDR1 reads KGHSH; CDR2 reads LQKENI. CDR3 DNA: TGTGCCAGCTCACCTCCCAAGGGGCATCTTCATTTT. Translating gives CASSPPKGHLHF. Full variable domain (rest looked up from reference TRBV18 and TRBJ1-5): NAGVMQNPRHLVRRRGQEARLRCSPMKGHSHVYWYRQLPEEGLKFMVYLQKENIIDESGMPKERFSAEFPKEGPSILRIQQVVRGDSAAYFCASSPPKGHLHFGDGTRLSIL.

This chain links TRBV18 with TRBJ1-5, with TRBD1 matching over 7 bases. CDR1 KGHSH and CDR2 LQKENI come from the germline V gene. Trimming at V came to 3 bases and at J to 6 bases, leaving 8 bases not matched to a gene. The CDR3 covers 15 residues. The CDR3 spells CASSPNRGYSQPQHF. The CDR3 DNA sequence: TGTGCCAGCTCACCTAACAGGGGATATAGTCAGCCCCAGCATTTT.

This rearrangement joins TRBV7-9 to TRBJ1-1; D gene uncertain. Trimming left V 8 bases short and J 0 bases short, with 10 bases between. The germline V gene has CDR1 SEHNR and CDR2 FQNEAQ (reference sequence). CDR3 size: 13 residues. In nucleotides, the CDR3 is TGTGCCAGCCTCGGGCATTTGAACACTGAAGCTTTCTTT. Residues: CASLGHLNTEAFF.